A single sample gave rise to the 32 T cell receptor beta chains below, sequenced in a study of blood T cells in healthy people across ages. Next came a second PCR, run for roughly 6 to 11 cycles, which used a sample-barcoded 5' primer along with a J-beta primer mix. Each CDR3 protein is one row after TCRdb ran MiXCR on the 5' RACE reads. The sample has hundreds of thousands of distinct CDR3 sequences; 32% are singletons. Sequencing was performed on blood. The receptors were gathered from a woman aged 80 or older in good health.

The chain combines TRBV13 with TRBJ1-3; D not resolved. This CDR3 has 14 amino acids. Germline loops: CDR1 PRHDT, CDR2 FYEKMQ (reference sequence). V gave up 2 bases and J gave up 4 bases, with 9 bases separating them. The CDR3 DNA sequence: TGTGCCAGCAGCTTAAGGAGATCCGGAAACACCATATATTTT. This translates into CASSLRRSGNTIYF.

This clonotype showed up many times. Given a much more abundant clone one base away, this may be a read error. The genes are TRBV5-1 and TRBJ1-2; TRBD1 agrees at 7 bases. Unmatched junction bases numbered 12, after V lost 9 bases and J lost 4 bases. Germline V CDR1 and CDR2: SGHRS, YFSETQ. The CDR3 runs 14 residues. CDR3 residues: CATKLGTARYGYTF. The CDR3 DNA is TGCGCCACCAAATTAGGGACAGCTCGCTATGGCTACACCTTC.

Judged by abundance, this clonotype is large. The chain uses TRBV27 and TRBJ1-2; D might be TRBD1 (5 bases). V was cut by 0 bases and J by 0 bases, with 23 bases left in between. The length of the CDR3 is 20 residues. Germline V gene sequence: CDR1 MNHEY, CDR2 SMNVEV (reference sequence). CDR3: CASSLSQPLTRLGPNYGYTF. The CDR3 DNA sequence: TGTGCCAGCAGTTTATCCCAGCCCCTGACACGCCTGGGGCCTAACTATGGCTACACCTTC.

In this sample, this clonotype turned up a few times. A much larger clone lies one base from this, so it may be a read error. This CDR3 is CASRAAGSTYEQYF. CDR3 DNA: TGTGCCAGCAGGGCTGCGGGATCCACCTACGAGCAGTACTTC. The J gene is TRBJ2-7, the V gene TRBV25-1; a weak D match, TRBD2 (6 bases). V was trimmed by 6 bases and J by 2 bases, leaving 14 bases between them. The CDR3 extends over 14 amino acids. Germline assignment: CDR1 MGHDK and CDR2 SYGVNS.

Ten or more counts support this clonotype. The chain carries TRBV6-1 and TRBJ2-3; possible D gene TRBD2, 6 bases. The CDR3 spans 15 residues. V lost 3 bases and J lost 2, with 12 bases in between. The germline gives CDR1 MNHNS, CDR2 SASEGT. The CDR3 DNA is TGTGCCAGCAGTGATAGGGCGGGGAACACAGATACGCAGTATTTT. Amino acids: CASSDRAGNTDTQYF.

This clonotype has at least ten counts. The chain couples TRBV5-1 to TRBJ2-5, with 8 nucleotides matching TRBD2. Germline V gene sequence: CDR1 SGHRS, CDR2 YFSETQ. The CDR3 covers 17 residues. J gave up 1 base and V 0 bases, and 8 bases lay outside the gene matches. CDR3 DNA: TGCGCCAGCAGCTTGGGGGGCAGCGGGGGCCCCCAAGAGACCCAGTACTTC. It codes for CASSLGGSGGPQETQYF.

About this clonotype itself: This could be a read error, since a much larger clone is one nucleotide away. The chain links TRBV6-1 to TRBJ2-1; D remains ambiguous. This CDR3 is built from 12 residues. V lost 8 bases and J lost 13, with 18 bases in between. CDR1 is MNHNS and CDR2 is SASEGT in the germline V gene. The CDR3 nucleotides are TGTGCCAGCTCCGAACCCAGTTTGCCCCAGTTCTTC. It specifies CASSEPSLPQFF.

Comments on this clonotype: A much bigger clone sits one base away, suggesting this may be a read error. This chain links TRBV20-1 with TRBJ2-1; a possible D gene is TRBD1 (6 bases). The J call may be wrong; the DNA end is better matched by TRBJ2-7. The CDR3 runs 15 residues. Per germline, CDR1 DFQATT and CDR2 SNEGSKA (reference sequence). CDR3 loop: CSAINRAKSYNEQYF. DNA for the CDR3: TGCAGTGCTATCAACAGGGCAAAATCCTACAATGAGCAGTACTTC.

This clonotype was counted ten times or more. V is TRBV7-8 and J is TRBJ2-7; maybe TRBD1 (6 bases). V was trimmed by 5 bases and J by 7 bases, leaving 21 bases between them. CDR1 and CDR2 from the germline V gene are SGHVS and FQNEAQ. The CDR3 sequence is 15 residues long. The CDR3: CASSRNRVGLGEQYF. The CDR3 DNA sequence: TGTGCCAGCAGCCGGAACAGGGTGGGCCTGGGGGAGCAGTACTTC.

V and J are TRBV20-1 and TRBJ1-6; D is possibly TRBD1 (5 bases). The V and J ends lost 6 bases and 3 bases respectively, with 15 bases between them. This CDR3 spans 15 amino acids. Per germline, CDR1 DFQATT and CDR2 SNEGSKA (reference sequence). The CDR3 coding sequence is TGCAGTGCCCGGCCGGGGGGAATCTATAATTCACCCCTCCACTTT. Its translation is CSARPGGIYNSPLHF.

This clonotype was detected a few times. This may stem from a read error, because a much larger clone lies one nucleotide away. Here the CDR3 reads CASSWGQGATEQYF. The CDR3 bases are TGCGCCAGCAGCTGGGGACAGGGGGCGACCGAGCAGTACTTC. V gene TRBV5-1 combines with J gene TRBJ2-5; TRBD1 matches at 12 bases. The J call is uncertain, as TRBJ2-7 better fits the DNA end. Germline CDR1 reads SGHRS; CDR2 reads YFSETQ. CDR3 length equals 14 residues.

This clonotype was detected ten times or more. J is TRBJ1-1 and V is TRBV7-2; 8 bases are a match to TRBD1. V lost 2 bases to trimming and J lost 5 bases; unmatched junction nucleotides: 7. The CDR3 is made up of 15 amino acids. Germline V lookup: CDR1 SGHTA, CDR2 FQGNSA. The CDR3 DNA reads TGTGCCAGCAGCTTAAGACAGGGGAGGCCGACTGAAGCTTTCTTT. Protein product: CASSLRQGRPTEAFF.

This clonotype was recorded many times. The rearrangement joins TRBV4-2 to TRBJ1-1, with a tentative D call TRBD1 (6 bases). This CDR3 region has 18 residues. Germline V gives CDR1 LGHNA, CDR2 YNFKEQ. V was shortened by 0 bases and J by 6 bases, with 23 bases between the two germline ends. The CDR3 coding sequence is TGTGCCAGCAGCCAAGATCACCGGGGGGCTAGACGTGGGTCTGAAGCTTTCTTT. Encoded protein: CASSQDHRGARRGSEAFF.

This clonotype was seen many times. This sequence joins TRBV20-1 and TRBJ2-5; D might be TRBD1 (5 bases). V was clipped by 6 bases and J by 3 bases, with 26 bases between them. The CDR3 totals 17 residues. Germline V gene data show CDR1 as DFQATT and CDR2 as SNEGSKA (reference sequence). In nucleotides, the CDR3 is TGCAGTGCCCTTACCACCGTAACAGGTTACGGTAAAGAGACCCAGTACTTC. Its protein product is CSALTTVTGYGKETQYF.

This clonotype was recorded at least ten times. The chain combines TRBV7-9 with TRBJ2-3; D is unclear. The CDR3 covers 13 residues. Germline-derived CDR1 and CDR2 are SEHNR and FQNEAQ (reference sequence). Trimming took 2 bases from V and 4 from J, leaving 7 bases between them. The chain's CDR3 is CASSLFAADTQYF. In DNA form, the CDR3 reads TGTGCCAGCAGCTTATTTGCGGCAGATACGCAGTATTTT. Drawing the rest from reference TRBV7-9 and TRBJ2-3, the complete variable domain is DTGVSQNPRHKITKRGQNVTFRCDPISEHNRLYWYRQTLGQGPEFLTYFQNEAQLEKSRLLSDRFSAERPKGSFSTLEIQRTEQGDSAMYLCASSLFAADTQYFGPGTRLTVL.

This clonotype came up many times. V and J are TRBV5-1 and TRBJ1-4; 8 bases agree with TRBD1. This CDR3 is 15 amino acids long. The trim removed 2 bases at V and 3 bases at J, leaving 3 bases unmatched. CDR1 is SGHRS, CDR2 YFSETQ, per germline. The CDR3 DNA sequence: TGCGCCAGCAGCTTATACAGGGGGTCTAATGAAAAACTGTTTTTT. Translated: CASSLYRGSNEKLFF.

A note on this clonotype: A read error may explain this, as a much larger clone is one base away. The V gene is TRBV4-1, the J gene TRBJ2-7; D could derive from TRBD1 or TRBD2 (6 bases each). This CDR3 region has 15 residues. Germline CDR1 and CDR2: MGHRA and YSYEKL. V dropped 0 bases and J dropped 7 bases, with 16 bases sitting between them. The CDR3 here is CASSQERGPSDEQYF. The CDR3 DNA is TGCGCCAGCAGCCAAGAACGGGGGCCCAGCGATGAGCAGTACTTC.

This chain uses TRBV10-3 with TRBJ2-1; D is perhaps TRBD1 (6 bases). The ends were cut back, 8 bases at V and 0 bases at J, with 11 bases in the middle. CDR1 and CDR2 from the germline V gene are ENHRY and SYGVKD. The CDR3 totals 14 residues. The CDR3 protein is CAIAGTSSYNEQFF. The CDR3 DNA reads TGTGCCATCGCCGGGACAAGCTCCTACAATGAGCAGTTCTTC.

This rearrangement joins TRBV9 to TRBJ2-3; 7 bases map to TRBD2. Germline assignment: CDR1 SGDLS and CDR2 YYNGEE. Trimming took 2 bases from V and 6 from J; bases not matched to a gene: 3. This CDR3 region has 13 residues. The CDR3 bases are TGTGCCAGCAGCGTCTGGGGAGGGGATACGCAGTATTTT. Its translation: CASSVWGGDTQYF.

This clonotype was counted a few times. The chain uses TRBV18 and TRBJ1-2; the D is unclear. The CDR3 spans 12 residues. The ends were cut back, 8 bases at V and 8 bases at J, with 15 bases in the middle. Looked up from germline, CDR1 is KGHSH and CDR2 is LQKENI. The CDR3 is CASQFRDEGYTF. CDR3 coding DNA: TGTGCCAGCCAATTCAGAGATGAAGGCTACACCTTC.

In its sample, this clonotype was seen many times. The chain joins TRBV18 to TRBJ2-7; the D is unclear. Trimming stripped 3 bases from V and 2 bases from J, with 11 bases between. Germline values: CDR1 KGHSH, CDR2 LQKENI. This CDR3 is built from 14 residues. The CDR3 loop is CASSPGSRAYEQYF. In DNA form, the CDR3 reads TGTGCCAGCTCACCCGGGTCTAGGGCCTACGAGCAGTACTTC. Looking up the rest from reference TRBV18 and TRBJ2-7 gives the full variable domain: NAGVMQNPRHLVRRRGQEARLRCSPMKGHSHVYWYRQLPEEGLKFMVYLQKENIIDESGMPKERFSAEFPKEGPSILRIQQVVRGDSAAYFCASSPGSRAYEQYFGPGTRLTVT.

The chain is built from TRBV20-1 and TRBJ2-1, with a possible D match to TRBD2 (7 bases). The CDR3 totals 14 residues. Germline CDR1 reads DFQATT; CDR2 reads SNEGSKA (reference sequence). With 5 bases removed from V and 0 bases from J, the gap between germline ends came to 11 bases. CDR3 residues: CSAGGASSYNEQFF. The CDR3 bases are TGCAGTGCTGGGGGGGCCAGCTCCTACAATGAGCAGTTCTTC.

J is TRBJ2-7 and V is TRBV6-2 or TRBV6-3; the match to TRBD1 covers 7 bases. The CDR3 is 15 amino acids. In germline, CDR1 is MNHEY, CDR2 SVGEGT. V shed 2 bases and J 5 bases; nucleotides not matched to a gene: 9. CDR3 coding DNA: TGTGCCAGCAGTTACCTTACAGGGGCCGGCGACGAGCAGTACTTC. It codes for CASSYLTGAGDEQYF.

This clonotype has a handful of counts. One junction end does not reproduce the germline sequence, and a read error may be involved. The gene calls are TRBV7-9 and TRBJ1-2; D call uncertain. This CDR3 spans 14 amino acids. Germline lookup yields CDR1 SEHNR and CDR2 FQNEAQ (reference sequence). The CDR3 DNA follows: TGTGCCAGCAGCGCGGACGGTCCTAACTATAGCTACACCTTC. As protein: CASSADGPNYSYTF.

In its sample, this clonotype was seen many times. CDR3 residues: CASSLAQAGSYIPYEQYF. CDR3 bases: TGTGCCAGCAGCTTAGCGCAGGCCGGCAGCTATATCCCCTACGAGCAGTACTTC. This chain uses TRBV7-8 with TRBJ2-7; D not certain. V lost 0 bases and J 2 bases, leaving 20 bases between the germline ends. CDR1 is SGHVS and CDR2 is FQNEAQ in the germline V gene. The CDR3 totals 18 residues.

About this clonotype itself: This clone may be a read error of a much larger clone one base away. V gene TRBV5-1 combines with J gene TRBJ2-5, with D perhaps being TRBD1 or TRBD2 (5 bases each). The CDR3 runs 15 residues. In germline, CDR1 is SGHRS, CDR2 YFSETQ. This CDR3 is CASSLGGRDQEAQYF. DNA of the CDR3: TGCGCCAGCAGCTTGGGGGGCCGGGATCAAGAGGCCCAGTACTTC.

This rearrangement joins TRBV6-6 to TRBJ1-1, with a tentative D call TRBD1 (5 bases). Trimming stripped 4 bases from V and 8 bases from J, with 20 bases between. Germline V gene sequence: CDR1 MNHNY, CDR2 SVGAGI (reference sequence). There are 15 residues in the CDR3. CDR3 bases: TGTGCCAGCAGTTGCTCGAGGGGTCAGGGTGTCGAAGCTTTCTTT. Amino acids: CASSCSRGQGVEAFF.

Only a few counts were recorded for this clonotype. A much larger clone differs from this one at a single base, so this may be a read error. V usage is TRBV6-6 and J usage is TRBJ2-7; D is perhaps TRBD2 (5 bases). The CDR3 runs 13 residues. Germline V gives CDR1 MNHNY, CDR2 SVGAGI (reference sequence). The V end lost 2 bases, the J end lost 7 bases, and 12 bases lay between the germline ends. The DNA for the CDR3 is TGTGCCAGCAGTTACAGGGAGCGAGGTGAGCAGTACTTC. Amino acids: CASSYRERGEQYF.

This clonotype was detected many times. The chain recombines TRBV6-1 with TRBJ2-5; D gene ambiguous. CDR3 size: 14 residues. With 3 bases removed from V and 2 bases from J, the gap between germline ends came to 10 bases. Germline CDR1 MNHNS, CDR2 SASEGT. In DNA form, the CDR3 reads TGTGCCAGCAGTGATAGCTGGGGACAAGAGACCCAGTACTTC. Residues: CASSDSWGQETQYF.

The chain links TRBV28 to TRBJ1-4, with D unresolved. V was cut by 6 bases and J by 0 bases, with 8 bases left in between. In germline, CDR1 is MDHEN, CDR2 SYDVKM. There are 14 residues in the CDR3. CDR3 sequence reads: CASSSQPTNEKLFF. CDR3 nucleotide sequence: TGTGCCAGCAGCTCACAGCCAACTAATGAAAAACTGTTTTTT.

CDR3 loop: CASSLGRRSFSGANVLTF. DNA of the CDR3: TGTGCCAGCAGCTTAGGACGAAGAAGCTTCTCTGGGGCCAACGTCCTGACTTTC. This chain links TRBV7-2 with TRBJ2-6, with unresolved D. Germline CDR1 is SGHTA and CDR2 is FQGNSA. V gave up 1 base and J gave up 0 bases, with 13 bases separating them. CDR3 length equals 18 residues.

This chain joins TRBV20-1 and TRBJ1-1, with 9 bases matching TRBD1. V shed 6 bases, J shed 4 bases, and the junction held 18 bases outside the gene matches. The CDR3 totals 17 residues. Germline CDR1 and CDR2: DFQATT and SNEGSKA (reference sequence). DNA of the CDR3: TGCAGTGCCCCGGACCTGGACAGGGGCGCCGTGGGCACTGAAGCTTTCTTT. This gives the protein CSAPDLDRGAVGTEAFF.